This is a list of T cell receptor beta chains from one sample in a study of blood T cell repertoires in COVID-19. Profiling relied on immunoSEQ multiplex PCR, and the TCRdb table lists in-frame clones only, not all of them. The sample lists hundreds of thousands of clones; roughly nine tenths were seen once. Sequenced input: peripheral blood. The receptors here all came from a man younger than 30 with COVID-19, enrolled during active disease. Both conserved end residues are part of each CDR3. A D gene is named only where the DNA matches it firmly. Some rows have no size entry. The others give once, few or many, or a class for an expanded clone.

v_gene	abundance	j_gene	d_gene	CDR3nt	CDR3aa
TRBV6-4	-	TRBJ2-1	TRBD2	TGTGCCAGCAGTTCTAGCGGGAGCTCCTACAATGAGCAGTTCTTC	CASSSSGSSYNEQFF
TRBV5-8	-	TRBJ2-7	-	TGTGCCAGCAGCTTGGGACAGGTTCTCTCCGAGCAGTACTTC	CASSLGQVLSEQYF
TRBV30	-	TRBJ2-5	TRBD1	TGTGCCTGGAGCGCACAGACCAGGGGGCTGGGGACCCAGTACTTC	CAWSAQTRGLGTQYF
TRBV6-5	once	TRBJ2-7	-	TGTGCCAGCGGGGAGACAGGGACTGGCGAGCAGTACTTC	CASGETGTGEQYF
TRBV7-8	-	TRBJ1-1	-	TGTGCCAGCAGGGGGAAGCAACCGGACAGGAACACTGAAGCTTTCTTT	CASRGKQPDRNTEAFF
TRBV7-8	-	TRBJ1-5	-	TGTGCCAGCAGCTTAGAAGGGGGTAGCAATCAGCCCCAGCATTTT	CASSLEGGSNQPQHF
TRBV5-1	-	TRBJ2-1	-	TGCGCCAGCAGCTTCGATAAGCGGCAGAGCTCCTACAATGAGCAGTTCTTC	CASSFDKRQSSYNEQFF
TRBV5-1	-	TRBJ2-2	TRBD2	TGCGCCAGCAGCTTGGCCCCTGGACTAGCGGGGGGCACCGGGGAGCTGTTTTTT	CASSLAPGLAGGTGELFF
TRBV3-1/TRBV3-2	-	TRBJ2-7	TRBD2	TGTGCCAGCAGCCATCCGGGACTAGCGGTACAGCAGTACTTC	CASSHPGLAVQQYF
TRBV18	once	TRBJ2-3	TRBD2	TGTGCCAGCTCCCAGACTAGCAGCACAGATACGCAGTATTTT	CASSQTSSTDTQYF
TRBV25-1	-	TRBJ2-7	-	TGTGCCAGCAGTGGGGACGGGAGCTCCTACGAGCAGTACTTC	CASSGDGSSYEQYF
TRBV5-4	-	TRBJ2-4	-	TGTGCCAGCAATGACGGGGGTCCCAAAAACATTCAGTACTTC	CASNDGGPKNIQYF
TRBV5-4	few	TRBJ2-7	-	TGTGCCAGCAGCCCCAGCGGCAAACCCTACGAGCAGTACTTC	CASSPSGKPYEQYF
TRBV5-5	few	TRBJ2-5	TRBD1	TGTGCCAGCAGCTGGACAGGGGGAAGTGAGACCCAGTACTTC	CASSWTGGSETQYF
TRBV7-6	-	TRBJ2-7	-	TGTGCCAGCAGCTTAGTTTCCTTCGAGGTTTTGGGGGCCTCCTCCTACGAGCAGTACTTC	CASSLVSFEVLGASSYEQYF
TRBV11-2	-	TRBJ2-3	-	TGTGCCAGCAGCAGACCCCCGCAGAGGTACACAGATACGCAGTATTTT	CASSRPPQRYTDTQYF
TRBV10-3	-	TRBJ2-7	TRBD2	TGTGCCATCAGTGAGTCACTAGCGGCCTACGAGCAGTACTTC	CAISESLAAYEQYF
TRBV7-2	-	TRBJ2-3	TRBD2	TGTGCCAGCAGCTTCCCTAGCGGGGTAACAGATACGCAGTATTTT	CASSFPSGVTDTQYF
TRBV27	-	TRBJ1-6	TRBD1	TGTGCCAGCAGTTTCGGACAGGGCGTCGGTTCACCCCTCCACTTT	CASSFGQGVGSPLHF
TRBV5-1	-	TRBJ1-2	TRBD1	TGCGCCAGCAGCTCAGGACAGGGCTCTAACTATGGCTACACCTTC	CASSSGQGSNYGYTF
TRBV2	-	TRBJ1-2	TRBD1	TGTGCCAGCAGCCTACTGGGACAGAACTATGGCTACACCTTC	CASSLLGQNYGYTF
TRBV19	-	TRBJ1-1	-	TGTGCCAGTAGTACGTCTGGGGGCGTCACTGAAGCTTTCTTT	CASSTSGGVTEAFF
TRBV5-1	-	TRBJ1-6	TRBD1	TGCGCCAGCAGCACGGAGGGGGCGGCCTATAATTCACCCCTCCACTTT	CASSTEGAAYNSPLHF
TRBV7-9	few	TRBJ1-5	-	TGTGCCAGCAGCTACGGTGTCAATCAGCCCCAGCATTTT	CASSYGVNQPQHF
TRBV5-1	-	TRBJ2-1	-	TGCGCCAGCAGTTTAGCGTCGAGCTCCTACAATGAGCAGTTCTTC	CASSLASSSYNEQFF
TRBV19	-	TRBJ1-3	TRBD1	TGTGCCAGTAGTAGAACAGGGGGCAACTCTGGAAACACCATATATTTT	CASSRTGGNSGNTIYF
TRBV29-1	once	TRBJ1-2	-	TGCAGCGTTGTATCCAGGGAGGGAACGGCGTATGGCTACACCTTC	CSVVSREGTAYGYTF
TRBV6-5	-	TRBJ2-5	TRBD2	TGTGCCAGCAGTTACTCAGGCGGGGGGGTTCAAGAGACCCAGTACTTC	CASSYSGGGVQETQYF
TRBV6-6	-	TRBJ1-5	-	TGTGCCAGCAGTTCCCCAACGGTTTACGATCAGCCCCAGCATTTT	CASSSPTVYDQPQHF
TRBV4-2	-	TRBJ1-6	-	TGTGCCAGCAGCCAAGATTTGCAGAATTCACCCCTCCACTTT	CASSQDLQNSPLHF
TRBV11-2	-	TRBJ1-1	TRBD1	TGTGCCAGCAGCTTGGAGACAGGGGGAGAGAAAGCTTTCTTT	CASSLETGGEKAFF
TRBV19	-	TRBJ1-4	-	TGTGCCAGTAGTATAACCCCAGGGTCGGGTAATGAAAAACTGTTTTTT	CASSITPGSGNEKLFF
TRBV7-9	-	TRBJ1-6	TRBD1	TGTGCCAGCACCCGGAGGCAGGGGGGAGATTCACCCCTCCACTTT	CASTRRQGGDSPLHF
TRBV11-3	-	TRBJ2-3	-	TGTGCCAGCAGCTCTCAGGGCAGCTATAGCACAGATACGCAGTATTTT	CASSSQGSYSTDTQYF
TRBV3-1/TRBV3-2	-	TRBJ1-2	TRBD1	TGTGCCAGCAGCCAAGAGGGTCTGGGACAGGGGGCACGGGGCTACACCTTC	CASSQEGLGQGARGYTF
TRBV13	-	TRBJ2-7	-	TGTGCCAGCAGCTTAGGCTACAGCCTAAGCTCCTACGAGCAGTACTTC	CASSLGYSLSSYEQYF
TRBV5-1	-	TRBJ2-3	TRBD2	TGCGCCAGCAGCTTGGTCGGGAGGCGAGCAGATACGCAGTATTTT	CASSLVGRRADTQYF
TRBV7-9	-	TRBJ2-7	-	TGTGCCAGCAGGCAGGGGGGCGAGCAGTACTTC	CASRQGGEQYF
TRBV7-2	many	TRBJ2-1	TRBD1	TGTGCCAGCAGCGATGGGACAGTTTTCCCCGATGAGCAGTTCTTC	CASSDGTVFPDEQFF
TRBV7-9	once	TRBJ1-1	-	TGTGCCAGCAGCTTAGGGCAGGGCGCCACTGAAGCTTTCTTT	CASSLGQGATEAFF
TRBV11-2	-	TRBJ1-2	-	TGTGCCAGCAGCTTGGCCTTTAACTATGGCTACACCTTC	CASSLAFNYGYTF
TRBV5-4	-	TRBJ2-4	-	TGTGCCAGCAGCTCGGGAGGGACAGGGCGGAAGAACATTCAGTACTTC	CASSSGGTGRKNIQYF
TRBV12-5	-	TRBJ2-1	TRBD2	TGTGCTAGTGGTGATAGACCGGGACTAGCGGGAAAGACCTCCTACAATGAGCAGTTCTTC	CASGDRPGLAGKTSYNEQFF
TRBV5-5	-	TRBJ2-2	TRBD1	TGTGCCAGCAGCTTGGTTCCTACAGGGGGTAGGACCGGGGAGCTGTTTTTT	CASSLVPTGGRTGELFF
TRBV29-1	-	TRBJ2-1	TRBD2	TGCAGCGTTGAAGTGGCTAGCGGAAATGATGAGCAGTTCTTC	CSVEVASGNDEQFF